The 16 T cell receptor beta chains in this list originate from one sample, sequenced in a study of blood T cell repertoires in COVID-19. Profiled with immunoSEQ multiplex PCR; TCRdb holds only in-frame clones, not every one. The profile shows some 110,000 clones, roughly 82% of them singletons. The sample was peripheral blood. These receptors all come from a man aged 55 to 70 with acute or convalescent COVID-19.

The chain joins TRBV9 to TRBJ2-7, with TRBD1 identical over 10 bases. J lost 5 bases, V lost 3 bases, and 5 bases had no gene match. Germline V gives CDR1 SGDLS, CDR2 YYNGEE. This CDR3 region has 14 residues. The CDR3 loop reads CASSAGTGENEQYF. The DNA for the CDR3 is TGTGCCAGCAGCGCCGGGACAGGGGAGAACGAGCAGTACTTC.

V usage is TRBV18 and J usage is TRBJ1-1, with D perhaps matching TRBD1 (5 bases). This CDR3 has 13 amino acids. V lost 6 bases and J 1 base, leaving 9 bases between the germline ends. From germline, CDR1 is KGHSH and CDR2 LQKENI. In DNA form, the CDR3 reads TGTGCCAGCTCGACCGACAGGAACACTGAAGCTTTCTTT. Translation gives CASSTDRNTEAFF.

Only one count was recorded for this clone. The genes are TRBV7-8 and TRBJ2-1; 15 nucleotides match TRBD2. The CDR3 has 17 residues. V dropped 5 bases and J dropped 10; count of bases not matched to a gene: 12. From germline, CDR1 is SGHVS and CDR2 FQNEAQ. As DNA, the CDR3 is TGTGCCAGCAGCATTGGGACTAGCGGGAGGCCCCCGAGAGAGCAGTTCTTC. Translated, it gives CASSIGTSGRPPREQFF.

This chain uses TRBV23-1 with TRBJ1-5; 11 bases are shared with TRBD1. TRBV23-1 is annotated as an ORF whose role is uncertain. This CDR3 region has 15 residues. The ends lost 3 bases at V and 6 bases at J; junction bases unmatched: 4. CDR3 DNA: TGCGCCAGCAGTCAGGGGACAGGGGGAATTCAGCCCCAGCATTTT. Protein: CASSQGTGGIQPQHF.

This chain links TRBV4-2 with TRBJ2-2, with 8 bases lining up with TRBD1. CDR1 LGHNA and CDR2 YNFKEQ come from the germline V gene. Trimming at V came to 4 bases and at J to 6 bases, leaving 10 bases not matched to a gene. This CDR3 is 16 amino acids long. In nucleotides, the CDR3 is TGTGCCAGCAGCCGGACTACTGGACAGGGACCCGGGGAGCTGTTTTTT. It is translated as CASSRTTGQGPGELFF.

The rearrangement uses TRBV28 and TRBJ1-6; the match to TRBD1 covers 7 bases. There are 16 residues in the CDR3. Looked up from germline, CDR1 is MDHEN and CDR2 is SYDVKM. The J segment lost 4 bases and the V segment lost 7 bases, leaving 10 bases of the junction unmatched. The CDR3 region is CASKPGGLGYNSPLHF. The CDR3 coding sequence is TGTGCCAGCAAACCAGGGGGTCTTGGGTATAATTCACCCCTCCACTTT. Full variable domain (missing parts from reference TRBV28 and TRBJ1-6): DVKVTQSSRYLVKRTGEKVFLECVQDMDHENMFWYRQDPGLGLRLIYFSYDVKMKEKGDIPEGYSVSREKKERFSLILESASTNQTSMYLCASKPGGLGYNSPLHFGNGTRLTVT.

This clone has a handful of counts. The chain recombines TRBV30 with TRBJ1-1; possible D gene TRBD1, 5 bases. The CDR3 runs to 11 residues. V lost 5 bases to trimming and J lost 5 bases, with 9 bases between them. CDR1 GTSNPN and CDR2 SVGIG come from the germline V gene (reference sequence). CDR3 coding DNA: TGTGCCTGGTTGTACAGGACTGAAGCTTTCTTT. Its protein is CAWLYRTEAFF.

V usage is TRBV27 and J usage is TRBJ2-1; TRBD1 aligns across 7 bases. The CDR3 extends over 15 amino acids. The J segment lost 7 bases and the V segment lost 3 bases, leaving 9 bases of the junction unmatched. CDR1 MNHEY and CDR2 SMNVEV come from the germline V gene (reference sequence). CDR3 nucleotides: TGTGCCAGCAGTTTGATCGACAGGGTAGAGAATGAGCAGTTCTTC. Translating it yields CASSLIDRVENEQFF.

Concerning this clone: The same CDR3 arises from other DNA sequences in this sample as well. The V gene is TRBV2, the J gene TRBJ1-1; D not resolved. CDR3 length: 11 residues. Per the germline V gene, CDR1 is SNHLY and CDR2 is FYNNEI. The germline V and J ends were trimmed by 6 bases and 2 bases, with 4 bases remaining between them. CDR3: CASSPNTEAFF. The DNA for the CDR3 is TGTGCCAGCAGCCCAAACACTGAAGCTTTCTTT.

V usage is TRBV3-1 (or the pseudogene TRBV3-2) and J usage is TRBJ1-4; TRBD1 might be the D (6 bases). V lost 0 bases and J 8 bases, leaving 16 bases between the germline ends. From germline, CDR1 is LGHDT and CDR2 YNNKEL (reference sequence). The CDR3 totals 16 residues. CDR3 DNA: TGTGCCAGCAGCCAAGATAAGGGACATCTGTCGGAAAAACTGTTTTTT. The encoded protein is CASSQDKGHLSEKLFF.

The chain recombines TRBV4-1 with TRBJ2-6, with a tentative D call TRBD2 (5 bases). This CDR3 contains 18 residues. Trimming pared 3 bases from V and 3 bases from J, leaving 18 bases between. Germline V CDR1 and CDR2: MGHRA, YSYEKL. The CDR3 protein is CASSHGMRVTSGANVLTF. The CDR3 DNA reads as TGCGCCAGCAGCCACGGGATGAGGGTAACAAGTGGGGCCAACGTCCTGACTTTC.

In nucleotides, the CDR3 is TGTGCCATCAGTGAGTCCCCCCCTAGCGGGAAGGGGGGTACGCAGTATTTT. It yields the protein CAISESPPSGKGGTQYF. This sequence joins TRBV10-3 and TRBJ2-3, with 9 positions matching TRBD2. J gave up 8 bases and V 0 bases, and 12 bases lay outside the gene matches. CDR1 is ENHRY and CDR2 is SYGVKD in the germline V gene. This CDR3 has 17 residues.

This clone was observed a single time. V and J are TRBV11-3 and TRBJ2-5; D gene uncertain. This CDR3 region has 11 residues. The V end was cut by 4 bases, the J end by 5 bases, with 5 bases between. Germline CDR1 and CDR2: SGHNT and YENEEA. CDR3 in amino acids: CASSSEETQYF. Here the CDR3 DNA reads TGTGCCAGCAGCTCTGAGGAGACCCAGTACTTC. Drawing the rest from reference TRBV11-3 and TRBJ2-5, the complete variable domain is EAGVVQSPRYKIIEKKQPVAFWCNPISGHNTLYWYLQNLGQGPELLIRYENEEAVDDSQLPKDRFSAERLKGVDSTLKIQPAELGDSAVYLCASSSEETQYFGPGTRLLVL.

The chain joins TRBV19 to TRBJ1-1; the D is unclear. CDR1 and CDR2 (germline): LNHDA, SQIVND (reference sequence). CDR3 length: 14 amino acids. Trimming pared 4 bases from V and 1 base from J, leaving 10 bases between. In DNA form, the CDR3 reads TGTGCCAGTAGTAGTTTCAACAGGAACACTGAAGCTTTCTTT. Protein sequence: CASSSFNRNTEAFF. The entire variable domain, with the rest obtained from reference TRBV19 and TRBJ1-1, is as follows: DGGITQSPKYLFRKEGQNVTLSCEQNLNHDAMYWYRQDPGQGLRLIYYSQIVNDFQKGDIAEGYSVSREKKESFPLTVTSAQKNPTAFYLCASSSFNRNTEAFFGQGTRLTVV.

This clone has only one observation. The J gene is TRBJ2-7, the V gene TRBV12-5; TRBD1 aligns across 10 bases. CDR1 and CDR2 (germline): LGHNT, FRNRAP. The CDR3 extends over 16 amino acids. The V gene end was trimmed by 7 bases and the J gene end by 4 bases; junction bases not matched to a gene: 13. The CDR3, as DNA: TGTGCTAGTGCCGCGGGACAGGGGTTCGATGAATACGAGCAGTACTTC. Protein: CASAAGQGFDEYEQYF.

The rearrangement joins TRBV6-5 to TRBJ2-3, with TRBD1 matching over 9 bases. V lost 11 bases and J lost 2; bases outside the gene matches: 8. Germline CDR1 MNHEY, CDR2 SVGAGI. The CDR3 extends over 14 amino acids. In DNA, the CDR3 is TGTGCCGCCCTCCGGGACAGGGCCACAGATACGCAGTATTTT. Translating gives CAALRDRATDTQYF.